Included here is one T cell receptor (beta chain) sequence, with context. Its antigen is as yet unknown. The CDR3 sequence is 18 residues long. After removal of 2 bases from V and 1 base from J, the junction contained 7 bases not matched to a gene. The germline V gene encodes CDR1 SGHTA and CDR2 FQGNSA. The sample originates from a study of graft-versus-host responses after intestinal transplantation. Study observations and caveats: Early post-transplant falls in HvG clones accompanied the peak levels of circulating GvH clones.

Clones were sequenced by immunoSEQ multiplex PCR, and TCRdb holds only the in-frame ones, with some missing. The sample yields tens of thousands of clones, 75% to 95% seen once. The chain carries TRBV7-2 and TRBJ2-2; 10 bases are shared with TRBD2. This receptor was taken from a human donor who received an intestinal transplant. Source: unstimulated CD8+ T cells sorted from spleen or lymph node cells, taken before intestinal transplant. The DNA of the CDR3 is TGTGCCAGCAGCTTAAGGTCCCGACTAGCGGGGAACACCGGGGAGCTGTTTTTT. It specifies CASSLRSRLAGNTGELFF.